The clone carrying this T cell receptor (beta chain) occurred once. Its matching antigen is unknown. The data derive from a study of long-term antiretroviral therapy in people with HIV. About the study: The oldest specimens predate the 2015 immediate-ART recommendation by about a decade. Whole-study findings and limits: Diversity rose after ART but stayed below transplant donor controls. No data on ART adherence, viral resistance or therapy changes.

Trimming took off 3 bases at V and 2 bases at J, with 11 bases between the two ends. The CDR3 loop spans 15 amino acids. CDR1 SGHTA and CDR2 FQGNSA come from the germline V gene. Sequencing used immunoSEQ v3.0 at survey level. Generated by immunoSEQ multiplex PCR, the TCRdb table keeps only in-frame clones and is missing some. The sample yields 20,000 to 25,000 clones, approximately 78% seen once. In each sample, about 0.95-10 million cryopreserved PBMC were present before DNA extraction. This receptor was taken from a woman in her 30s with HIV. The chain couples TRBV7-2 to TRBJ1-5; D unclear. The input for sequencing was unsorted PBMCs, taken 0.2 years after starting antiretroviral therapy. CDR3 in DNA: TGTGCCAGCAGCTTGGAAGCGCATGGCAATCAGCCCCAGCATTTT. Amino acids: CASSLEAHGNQPQHF. Using reference TRBV7-2 and TRBJ1-5 for the parts outside the CDR3, the full variable domain is GAGVSQSPSNKVTEKGKDVELRCDPISGHTALYWYRQSLGQGLEFLIYFQGNSAPDKSGLPSDRFSAERTGGSVSTLTIQRTQQEDSAVYLCASSLEAHGNQPQHFGDGTRLSIL.